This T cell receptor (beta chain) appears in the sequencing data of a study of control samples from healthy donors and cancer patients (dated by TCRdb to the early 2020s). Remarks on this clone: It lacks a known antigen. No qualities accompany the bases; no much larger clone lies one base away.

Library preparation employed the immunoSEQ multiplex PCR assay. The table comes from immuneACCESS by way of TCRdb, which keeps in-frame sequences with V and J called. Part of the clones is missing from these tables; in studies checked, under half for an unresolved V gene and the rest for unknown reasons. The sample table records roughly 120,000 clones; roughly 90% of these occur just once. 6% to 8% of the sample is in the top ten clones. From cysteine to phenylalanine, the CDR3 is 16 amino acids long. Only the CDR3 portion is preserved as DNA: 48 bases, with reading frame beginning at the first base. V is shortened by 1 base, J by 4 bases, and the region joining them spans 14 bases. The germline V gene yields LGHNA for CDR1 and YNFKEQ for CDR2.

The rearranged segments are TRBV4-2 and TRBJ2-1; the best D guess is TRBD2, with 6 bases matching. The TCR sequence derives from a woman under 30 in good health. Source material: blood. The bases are TGTGCCAGCAGCCAAGCCACCGGGACTCGGTACAATGAGCAGTTCTTC. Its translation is CASSQATGTRYNEQFF.